Listed below are T cell receptor beta chains from one sample, sequenced in a study of cytomegalovirus exposure and HLA in healthy donors. Produced via immunoSEQ multiplex PCR; TCRdb's table is partial and in-frame only. The sample lists 130,000 to 150,000 clones; about nine tenths were seen once. Sequencing was carried out using PBMCs. These receptors all come from a woman between 25 and 40 years old in good health and CMV-seropositive. CDR3s include the opening cysteine and the closing phenylalanine or tryptophan. D genes are given only for firm matches. The size field is filled for only some rows; it gives once, few, many or a size class.

v_gene	abundance	j_gene	len	d_gene	CDR3nt	CDR3aa
TRBV28	.	TRBJ1-5	15	.	TGTGCCAGCAGTTTTAGGGAGGTGAGCAATCAGCCCCAGCATTTT	CASSFREVSNQPQHF
TRBV5-1	.	TRBJ2-7	13	.	TGCGCCAGCAGCCCATCTGCCGGGTTCGAGCAGTACTTC	CASSPSAGFEQYF
TRBV2	.	TRBJ2-7	15	.	TGTGCCAGCAGTGAAGGGTACAGGTCTGCCTACGAGCAGTACTTC	CASSEGYRSAYEQYF
TRBV5-1	.	TRBJ2-7	14	TRBD2	TGCGCCAGCAGCCTATTTGGACTAGCGGGGGTTATCGAGTTC	CASSLFGLAGVIEF
TRBV5-8	.	TRBJ2-3	14	.	TGTGCCAGCAGCTTCGCCCTCAGGACAGATACGCAGTATTTT	CASSFALRTDTQYF
TRBV9	once	TRBJ2-7	14	.	TGTGCCAGCAGCGCTTCGGGTACTGGCTACGAGCAGTACTTC	CASSASGTGYEQYF
TRBV6-5	.	TRBJ2-7	15	TRBD1	TGTGCCAGCAGTTACTCGAACGGACAGGCCTACGAGCAGTACTTC	CASSYSNGQAYEQYF
TRBV5-4	.	TRBJ2-5	14	.	TGTGCCAGCAGCTTGGAGGACTGGCAAGAGACCCAGTACTTC	CASSLEDWQETQYF
TRBV19	.	TRBJ2-7	14	.	TGTGCCAGTAGTACCCATCACAGGGAAATCGAGCAGTACTTC	CASSTHHREIEQYF
TRBV28	.	TRBJ2-1	16	TRBD2	TGTGCCAGCAGCCTCCACCGGGCTAGCGGTTACAATGAGCAGTTCTTC	CASSLHRASGYNEQFF
TRBV28	few	TRBJ2-1	14	TRBD2	TGTGCCAGCAGTTCCGGGGGTACTAGCGTAGAGCAGTTCTTC	CASSSGGTSVEQFF
TRBV6-1	.	TRBJ1-1	14	.	TGTGCCAGCAGTGAAACCCCGGACAGATCTGAAGCTTTCTTT	CASSETPDRSEAFF
TRBV28	.	TRBJ2-2	15	.	TGTGCCAGCTGGAACCCTGGGGCTCCAACCGGGGAGCTGTTTTTT	CASWNPGAPTGELFF
TRBV14	.	TRBJ2-1	12	.	TGTGCCAGCAGCCGTTCGACTTGGGAGCAGTTCTTC	CASSRSTWEQFF
TRBV7-2	.	TRBJ2-3	16	.	TGTGCCAGCAGCACCTCCTCGGCGGCTAGCACAGATACGCAGTATTTT	CASSTSSAASTDTQYF
TRBV9	.	TRBJ2-3	16	.	TGTGCCAGCAGCGTAGTTCCAGGGCTGAGCACAGATACGCAGTATTTT	CASSVVPGLSTDTQYF
TRBV5-5	.	TRBJ2-3	13	.	TGTGCCAGCAGCTTGGGTTTCGGGGATACGCAGTATTTT	CASSLGFGDTQYF
TRBV19	.	TRBJ1-4	15	.	TGTGCCAGTAGTTTTAACCAGGGTGGTAATGAAAAACTGTTTTTT	CASSFNQGGNEKLFF
TRBV5-4	.	TRBJ2-7	15	.	TGTGCCAGCAGCGCCTGGACATATCGCTCCTACGAGCAGTACTTC	CASSAWTYRSYEQYF
TRBV2	.	TRBJ1-3	14	TRBD1	TGTGCCAGCAGGGCCGGGACAGCTGGAAACACCATATATTTT	CASRAGTAGNTIYF
TRBV11-2	.	TRBJ2-7	15	TRBD2	TGTGCCAGCAGTTATACCATAGCGGGGGGTTACGAGCAGTACTTC	CASSYTIAGGYEQYF
TRBV18	few	TRBJ1-6	14	TRBD1	TGTGCCAGCTCACCTGACAGGGGGCAATCACCCCTCCACTTT	CASSPDRGQSPLHF
TRBV2	.	TRBJ2-1	14	TRBD2	TGTGCCAGCAGTCCTAGCGGGGTCATCGATGAGCAGTTCTTC	CASSPSGVIDEQFF
TRBV4-1	.	TRBJ2-1	14	.	TGCGCCAGCAGCCAAGAAAACAGAGACAATGAGCAGTTCTTC	CASSQENRDNEQFF
TRBV6-1	.	TRBJ2-6	17	.	TGTGCCAGCAGTGAAGTAGCAGGGTCCCCCGGGGCCAACGTCCTGACTTTC	CASSEVAGSPGANVLTF
TRBV28	.	TRBJ2-2	21	TRBD2	TGTGCCAGCAGTTTTCCTTCCTTCGGGGGACTAGCGGGGGCGAACACCGGGGAGCTGTTTTTT	CASSFPSFGGLAGANTGELFF
TRBV2	.	TRBJ2-2	15	TRBD2	TGTGCCAGCAGTCCGGGACTAGCGGCCACCGGGGAGCTGTTTTTT	CASSPGLAATGELFF
TRBV7-9	once	TRBJ1-2	12	.	TGTGCCAGCACCCGGACAGCGGATGGCTACACCTTC	CASTRTADGYTF
TRBV15	.	TRBJ1-4	15	.	TGTGCCACCAGCACCGGACAGACAACTAATGAAAAACTGTTTTTT	CATSTGQTTNEKLFF
TRBV27	once	TRBJ2-3	12	.	TGTGCCAGCAGTTATGCAGGGGATACGCAGTATTTT	CASSYAGDTQYF
TRBV19	.	TRBJ1-5	15	.	TGTGCCAGTAATGGGCTCCTCGCTAGCAATCAGCCCCAGCATTTT	CASNGLLASNQPQHF